Presented here are 5 T cell receptor beta chains from one specimen sequenced in a study of cytomegalovirus exposure and HLA in healthy donors (dated 2017 in TCRdb). Library preparation was by the immunoSEQ multiplex PCR assay. For the multiplex PCR, a mixture combining 60 forward primers for TCR Vbeta segments and 13 reverse primers for TCR Jbeta segments was used. Sourced from immuneACCESS, this table was stored by TCRdb with only in-frame sequences that have V and J called. A share of the clones is absent; for the studies checked, an unresolved V gene accounts for under half, and the remainder has no known explanation. The sample contains about 140,000 clones, around 80% of them found a single time. Around 10% of the sample lies in the top ten. Material for sequencing was PBMCs. These receptors were taken from a woman aged 55-69 years in good health and CMV-seropositive.

This clone appeared a single time. The chain couples TRBV11-2 to TRBJ2-1; TRBD1 matches 9 bases. Germline CDR1 and CDR2: SGHAT and FQNNGV. Unmatched junction bases numbered 12, after V lost 5 bases and J lost 7 bases. CDR3 length: 16 residues. CDR3 sequence reads: CASSVGGTGKTNEQFF. The CDR3 DNA reads TGTGCCAGCAGCGTCGGCGGGACAGGGAAAACTAATGAGCAGTTCTTC.

The V call is TRBV2, the J call TRBJ2-1; 14 bases are shared with TRBD2. The CDR3 is 16 residues long. The germline V gene encodes CDR1 SNHLY and CDR2 FYNNEI. Germline trimming cut 11 bases from V and 8 bases from J; bases unmatched to any gene: 14. The CDR3 reads CAATGTSGSRGDEQFF. The CDR3 nucleotides read TGTGCCGCCACTGGGACTAGCGGGAGTAGGGGGGATGAGCAGTTCTTC.

This sequence joins TRBV11-2 and TRBJ2-3; 10 nucleotides line up with TRBD2. V trimming: 5 bases; J trimming: 4 bases; junction bases outside the gene matches: 9. There are 16 residues in the CDR3. Germline values: CDR1 SGHAT, CDR2 FQNNGV. The CDR3 DNA follows: TGTGCCAGCAGCGGAGCGGGAGGGGAGTCGGCAGATACGCAGTATTTT. This gives the protein CASSGAGGESADTQYF.

The rearrangement joins TRBV7-3 to TRBJ2-7; TRBD2 aligns across 7 bases. The V and J ends lost 3 bases and 5 bases, in that order; junction bases with no gene match: 7. This CDR3 is built from 14 residues. CDR1 SGHTA and CDR2 FQGTGA come from the germline V gene. CDR3 protein: CASSLGGARNEQYF. CDR3 sequence (DNA): TGTGCCAGCAGCTTGGGAGGGGCGAGGAACGAGCAGTACTTC. The variable domain in full, with the rest retrieved from reference TRBV7-3 and TRBJ2-7, is GAGVSQTPSNKVTEKGKYVELRCDPISGHTALYWYRQSLGQGPEFLIYFQGTGAADDSGLPNDRFFAVRPEGSVSTLKIQRTERGDSAVYLCASSLGGARNEQYFGPGTRLTVT.

This rearrangement joins TRBV5-4 to TRBJ2-7; 9 nucleotides match TRBD2. This CDR3 is 14 amino acids long. CDR1 and CDR2 (germline): SGHNT, YYREEE (reference sequence). With V trimmed by 2 bases and J by 2 bases, 2 bases remained unmatched. The CDR3 here is CASSFGGRAYEQYF. The CDR3 region has the DNA TGTGCCAGCAGCTTCGGCGGGAGGGCCTACGAGCAGTACTTC.